Listed below are T cell receptor beta chains from one sample, sequenced in a study of cytomegalovirus exposure and HLA in healthy donors. The protocol was immunoSEQ multiplex PCR, while the TCRdb copy is restricted to in-frame clones and leaves out a portion. The table has about 180,000 clones, over 70% seen once. Sequencing was carried out using PBMCs. All receptors come from a man aged 18-30 years in good health and CMV-seronegative. Each CDR3 is given with its conserved first and last residue. Each record gives: CDR3 protein, V gene, J gene.

cdr3_aa: CASSSSPRQLGYEQYF
v_call: TRBV5-1
j_call: TRBJ2-7

cdr3_aa: CASSVTGAGANVLTF
v_call: TRBV9
j_call: TRBJ2-6

cdr3_aa: CASSQATGTGLETQYF
v_call: TRBV4-3
j_call: TRBJ2-5

cdr3_aa: CASSSRTGGGLYGYTF
v_call: TRBV7-2
j_call: TRBJ1-2

cdr3_aa: CASTTVLRNSPLHF
v_call: TRBV6-5
j_call: TRBJ1-6

cdr3_aa: CASSEDSGGADTQYF
v_call: TRBV6-1
j_call: TRBJ2-3

cdr3_aa: CASSLVMRSSYNEQFF
v_call: TRBV7-9
j_call: TRBJ2-1

cdr3_aa: CASSEVVASGLTDTQYF
v_call: TRBV6-1
j_call: TRBJ2-3

cdr3_aa: CAISEPDKSFYEQYF
v_call: TRBV10-3
j_call: TRBJ2-7

cdr3_aa: CASRATGTSGYNEQFF
v_call: TRBV6-6
j_call: TRBJ2-1

cdr3_aa: CASSPRVVAFNYGYTF
v_call: TRBV7-2
j_call: TRBJ1-2

cdr3_aa: CASSESRGRLGGYTF
v_call: TRBV2
j_call: TRBJ1-2

cdr3_aa: CASSPQKGQAELNTEAFF
v_call: TRBV13
j_call: TRBJ1-1

cdr3_aa: CASTLIRVSGANVLTF
v_call: TRBV6-6
j_call: TRBJ2-6

cdr3_aa: CASSPTSNEQFF
v_call: TRBV27
j_call: TRBJ2-1

cdr3_aa: CASSSRRGVGTNTEAFF
v_call: TRBV5-1
j_call: TRBJ1-1

cdr3_aa: CASSLAGTSGRVNEQFF
v_call: TRBV7-2
j_call: TRBJ2-1

cdr3_aa: CASSVQGGNSPLHF
v_call: TRBV2
j_call: TRBJ1-6

cdr3_aa: CASSTNRAFQPQHF
v_call: TRBV19
j_call: TRBJ1-5

cdr3_aa: CAWSPPGASKNIQYF
v_call: TRBV30
j_call: TRBJ2-4

cdr3_aa: CASSNTGGATYEQYF
v_call: TRBV13
j_call: TRBJ2-7

cdr3_aa: CASSRRLAGLQETQYF
v_call: TRBV9
j_call: TRBJ2-5

cdr3_aa: CASSVTSGIYNEQFF
v_call: TRBV9
j_call: TRBJ2-1

cdr3_aa: CASKAHRGGQPQHF
v_call: TRBV6-4
j_call: TRBJ1-5

cdr3_aa: CASSRTSVHNEQFF
v_call: TRBV7-8
j_call: TRBJ2-1

cdr3_aa: CASSQGRVSGANVLTF
v_call: TRBV19
j_call: TRBJ2-6

cdr3_aa: CASRRQFSNQPQHF
v_call: TRBV27
j_call: TRBJ1-5

cdr3_aa: CASSSFRDRGGTDTQYF
v_call: TRBV27
j_call: TRBJ2-3